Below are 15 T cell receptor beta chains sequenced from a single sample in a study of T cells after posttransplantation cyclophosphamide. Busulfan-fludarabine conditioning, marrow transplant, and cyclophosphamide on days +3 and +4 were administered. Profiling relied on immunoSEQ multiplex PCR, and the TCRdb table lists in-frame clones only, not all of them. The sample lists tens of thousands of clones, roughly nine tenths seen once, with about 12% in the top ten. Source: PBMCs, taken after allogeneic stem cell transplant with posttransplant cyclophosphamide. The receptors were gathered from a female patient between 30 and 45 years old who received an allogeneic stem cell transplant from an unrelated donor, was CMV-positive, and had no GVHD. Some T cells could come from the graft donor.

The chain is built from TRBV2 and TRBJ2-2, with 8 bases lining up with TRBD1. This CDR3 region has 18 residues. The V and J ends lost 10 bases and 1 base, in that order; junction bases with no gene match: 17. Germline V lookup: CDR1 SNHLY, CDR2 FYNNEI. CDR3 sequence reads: CAISSRQGAHRNTGELFF. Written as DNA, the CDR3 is TGTGCCATATCCAGTAGGCAGGGGGCTCACCGGAACACCGGGGAGCTGTTTTTT.

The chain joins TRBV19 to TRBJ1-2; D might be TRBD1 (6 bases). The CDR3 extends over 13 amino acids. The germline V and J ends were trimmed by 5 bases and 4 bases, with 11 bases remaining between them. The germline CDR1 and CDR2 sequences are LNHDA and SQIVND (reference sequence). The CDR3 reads CASSPQGIYGYTF. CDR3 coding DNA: TGTGCCAGTAGTCCTCAGGGGATCTATGGCTACACCTTC.

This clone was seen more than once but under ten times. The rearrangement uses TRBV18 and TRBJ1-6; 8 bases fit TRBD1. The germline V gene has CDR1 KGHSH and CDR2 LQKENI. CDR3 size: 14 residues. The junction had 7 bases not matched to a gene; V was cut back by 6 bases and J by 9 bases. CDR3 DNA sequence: TGTGCCAGCTCTCATGGACAGGGAAGTTCACCCCTCCACTTT. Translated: CASSHGQGSSPLHF.

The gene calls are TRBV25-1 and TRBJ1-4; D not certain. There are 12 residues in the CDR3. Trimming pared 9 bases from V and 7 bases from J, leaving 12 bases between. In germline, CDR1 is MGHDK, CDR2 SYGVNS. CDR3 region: CASSTTSEKLFF. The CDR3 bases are TGTGCCAGTTCGACTACGAGTGAAAAACTGTTTTTT.

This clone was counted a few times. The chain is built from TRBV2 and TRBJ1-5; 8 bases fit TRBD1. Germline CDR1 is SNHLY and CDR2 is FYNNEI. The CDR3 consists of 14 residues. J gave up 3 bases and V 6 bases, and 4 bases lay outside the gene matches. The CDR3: CASRGQEFNQPQHF. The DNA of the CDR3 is TGTGCCAGCAGGGGACAGGAGTTCAATCAGCCCCAGCATTTT.

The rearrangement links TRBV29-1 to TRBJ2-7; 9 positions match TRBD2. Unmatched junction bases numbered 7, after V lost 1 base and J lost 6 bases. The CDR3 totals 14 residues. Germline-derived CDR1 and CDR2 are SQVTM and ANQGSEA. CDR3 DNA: TGCAGCGTTGAAGCCCCTAGCGGGGTGACCGAGCAGTACTTC. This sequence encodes CSVEAPSGVTEQYF.

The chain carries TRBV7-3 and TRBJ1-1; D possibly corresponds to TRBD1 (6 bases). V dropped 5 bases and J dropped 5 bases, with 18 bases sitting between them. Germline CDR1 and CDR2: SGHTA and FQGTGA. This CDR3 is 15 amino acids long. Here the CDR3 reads CASSPTGKVMTEAFF. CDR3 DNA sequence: TGTGCCAGCAGCCCCACAGGGAAGGTAATGACTGAAGCTTTCTTT.

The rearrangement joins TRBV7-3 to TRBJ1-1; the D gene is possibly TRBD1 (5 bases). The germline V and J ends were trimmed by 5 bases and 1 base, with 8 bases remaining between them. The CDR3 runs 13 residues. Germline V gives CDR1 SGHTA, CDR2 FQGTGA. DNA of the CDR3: TGTGCCAGCAGCCGCGGGACGAACACTGAAGCTTTCTTT. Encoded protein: CASSRGTNTEAFF.

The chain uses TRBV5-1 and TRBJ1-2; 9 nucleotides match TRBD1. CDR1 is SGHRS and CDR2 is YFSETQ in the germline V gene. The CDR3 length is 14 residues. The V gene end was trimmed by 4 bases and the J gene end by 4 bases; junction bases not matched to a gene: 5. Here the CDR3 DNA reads TGCGCCAGCAGCAGGGACAGGGCCCCCTATGGCTACACCTTC. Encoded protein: CASSRDRAPYGYTF.

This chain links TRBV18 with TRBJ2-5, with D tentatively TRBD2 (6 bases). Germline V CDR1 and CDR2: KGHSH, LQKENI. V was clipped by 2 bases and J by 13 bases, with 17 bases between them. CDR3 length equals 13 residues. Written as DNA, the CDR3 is TGTGCCAGCTCACCAGAAACTAGCCCGAAGGGGTACTTC. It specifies CASSPETSPKGYF.

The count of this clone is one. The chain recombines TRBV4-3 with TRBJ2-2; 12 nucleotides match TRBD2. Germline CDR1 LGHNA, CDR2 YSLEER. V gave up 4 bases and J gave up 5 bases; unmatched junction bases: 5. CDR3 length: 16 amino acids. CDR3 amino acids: CASSRGLAGGTGELFF. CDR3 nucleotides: TGCGCCAGCAGCCGGGGACTAGCGGGCGGTACCGGGGAGCTGTTTTTT.

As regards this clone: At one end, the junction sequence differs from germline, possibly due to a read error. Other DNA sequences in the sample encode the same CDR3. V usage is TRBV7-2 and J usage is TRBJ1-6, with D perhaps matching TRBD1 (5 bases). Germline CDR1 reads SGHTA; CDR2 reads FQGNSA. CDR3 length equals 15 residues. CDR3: CASSPEPGYNSPLHF. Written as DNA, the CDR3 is TGTGCCAGCAGCCCCGAACCAGGGTATAATTCCCCCCTCCACTTT.

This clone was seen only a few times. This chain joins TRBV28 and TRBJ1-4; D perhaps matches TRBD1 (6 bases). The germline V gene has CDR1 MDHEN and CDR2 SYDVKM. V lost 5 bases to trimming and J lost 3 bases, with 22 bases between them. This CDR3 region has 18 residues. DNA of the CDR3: TGTGCCAGCAGTGACCCCCGGGACACAGGCATCGCTAATGAAAAACTGTTTTTT. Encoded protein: CASSDPRDTGIANEKLFF.

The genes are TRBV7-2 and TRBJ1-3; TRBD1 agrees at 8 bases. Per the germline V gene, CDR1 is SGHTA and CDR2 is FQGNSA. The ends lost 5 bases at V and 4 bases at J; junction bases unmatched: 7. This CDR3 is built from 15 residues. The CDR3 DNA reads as TGTGCCAGCAGCCTCGACAGGGGTGGGGGAAACACCATATATTTT. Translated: CASSLDRGGGNTIYF.

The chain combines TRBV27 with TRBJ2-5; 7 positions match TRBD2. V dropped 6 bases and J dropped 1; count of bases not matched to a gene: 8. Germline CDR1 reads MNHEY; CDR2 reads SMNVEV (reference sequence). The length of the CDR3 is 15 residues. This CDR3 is CASSPGAGIQETQYF. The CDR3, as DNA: TGTGCCAGCAGCCCCGGAGCGGGGATCCAAGAGACCCAGTACTTC.